The 32 T cell receptor beta chains below all came from one sample that was sequenced in a study of Graves' ophthalmopathy and Graves' hyperthyroidism. Amplification targeted the TCR beta CDR3 regions, with RNA transcripts as the source material. HTBI primers served in a first-round RT-PCR, which a second-round multiplex PCR followed. TCRdb redid the calling of the multiplex PCR reads with MiXCR, one entry per CDR3 protein. This table has roughly 400,000 distinct CDR3 sequences, around 17% appearing once. The sample consisted of peripheral blood. The receptors were sampled from a woman between 18 and 29 years old with Graves' ophthalmopathy.

This clonotype was seen ten or more times. The gene calls are TRBV29-1 and TRBJ1-2, with D tentatively TRBD1 (5 bases). The CDR3 covers 17 residues. In germline, CDR1 is SQVTM, CDR2 ANQGSEA. V lost 2 bases and J 0 bases, leaving 19 bases between the germline ends. The CDR3 loop is CSVENWDSPSPNYGYTF. The CDR3 DNA follows: TGCAGCGTTGAAAACTGGGACTCACCATCTCCTAACTATGGCTACACCTTC.

This chain connects TRBV29-1 to TRBJ2-4; 7 nucleotides agree with TRBD2. Germline lookup yields CDR1 SQVTM and CDR2 ANQGSEA. The length of the CDR3 is 13 residues. J lost 10 bases, V lost 7 bases, and 13 bases had no gene match. In DNA, the CDR3 is TGCAGCGCCTCCCGCGGACTAGGTGAAATTCAGTACTTC. Its protein product is CSASRGLGEIQYF.

This clonotype appeared many times. V is TRBV12-3 or TRBV12-4 and J is TRBJ1-1; weak D call: TRBD1 (5 bases). V lost 5 bases, J lost 1 base, and 14 bases lay in between. The length of the CDR3 is 15 residues. DNA of the CDR3: TGTGCCAGCAGTGCCCGGGACGGAAGGAACACTGAAGCTTTCTTT. This gives the protein CASSARDGRNTEAFF.

This clonotype was counted ten times or more. The chain combines TRBV29-1 with TRBJ2-5; the D is unclear. V gave up 7 bases and J gave up 5 bases, with 14 bases separating them. The CDR3 contains 12 residues. CDR1 SQVTM and CDR2 ANQGSEA come from the germline V gene. The CDR3 DNA reads as TGCAGCGCCACCCCCGGCAGTGAGACCCAGTACTTC. It yields the protein CSATPGSETQYF.

The chain carries TRBV6-1 and TRBJ2-5; D call uncertain. Germline values: CDR1 MNHNS, CDR2 SASEGT. The CDR3 has 16 amino acids. V was pared by 1 base and J by 5 bases, with 17 bases between. The CDR3 DNA sequence: TGTGCCAGCAGTGAAGGGGCCCGGCTGGTAGGGGAGACCCAGTACTTC. Residues: CASSEGARLVGETQYF.

This clonotype was seen repeatedly, ten times or more. The chain combines TRBV27 with TRBJ1-1; 7 nucleotides match TRBD1. The CDR3 totals 14 residues. Trimming cost V 5 bases and J 5 bases; bases outside gene matches: 8. Germline V gives CDR1 MNHEY, CDR2 SMNVEV (reference sequence). The chain's CDR3 is CASSAIDRATEAFF. CDR3 in DNA: TGTGCCAGCAGTGCCATCGACAGGGCTACTGAAGCTTTCTTT.

This clonotype came up many times. The chain uses TRBV15 and TRBJ1-1; unclear D gene. This CDR3 is built from 17 residues. V was pared by 0 bases and J by 3 bases, with 17 bases between. CDR1 is LNHNV, CDR2 YYDKDF, per germline (reference sequence). The CDR3 is CATSRDPMVAFDTEAFF. In DNA, the CDR3 is TGTGCCACCAGCAGAGATCCCATGGTGGCTTTTGACACTGAAGCTTTCTTT.

This clonotype was detected many times. The V call is TRBV6-2 or TRBV6-3, the J call TRBJ1-5; no clear D. Trimming removed 5 bases at V and 2 bases at J, with 13 bases between. The CDR3 is 15 residues long. Germline V gene data show CDR1 as MNHEY and CDR2 as SVGEGT. CDR3 amino acids: CASSTRVGGNQPQHF. CDR3 DNA sequence: TGTGCCAGCAGTACCCGGGTAGGCGGCAATCAGCCCCAGCATTTT.

This clonotype has only a few counts. The chain uses TRBV28 and TRBJ2-7, with D maybe TRBD1 (6 bases). V was shortened by 10 bases and J by 6 bases, with 16 bases between the two germline ends. Germline V CDR1 and CDR2: MDHEN, SYDVKM. This CDR3 is built from 12 residues. DNA of the CDR3: TGTGCCACACTCCCAGGGGCAGGCGAGCAGTACTTC. Translating gives CATLPGAGEQYF. Using reference TRBV28 and TRBJ2-7 for the parts outside the CDR3, the full variable domain is DVKVTQSSRYLVKRTGEKVFLECVQDMDHENMFWYRQDPGLGLRLIYFSYDVKMKEKGDIPEGYSVSREKKERFSLILESASTNQTSMYLCATLPGAGEQYFGPGTRLTVT.

This clonotype came up many times. The V call is TRBV9, the J call TRBJ2-7; D possibly corresponds to TRBD2 (5 bases). This CDR3 region has 14 residues. V gave up 2 bases and J gave up 2 bases, with 11 bases separating them. The germline V gene has CDR1 SGDLS and CDR2 YYNGEE. Here the CDR3 reads CASSVLDFPYEQYF. CDR3 nucleotides: TGTGCCAGCAGCGTCCTGGACTTCCCCTACGAGCAGTACTTC.

In this sample, this clonotype turned up many times. The chain links TRBV12-3 or TRBV12-4 to TRBJ1-5; no reliable D call. This CDR3 is 14 amino acids long. Trimming took 3 bases from V and 6 from J, leaving 12 bases between them. The CDR3 DNA reads TGTGCCAGCAGTTTTCGTCCGGGGTTTCAGCCCCAGCATTTT. It encodes CASSFRPGFQPQHF.

The table lists this clonotype with many counts. The J gene is TRBJ2-7, the V gene TRBV28; 9 positions agree with TRBD2. J gave up 0 bases and V 1 base, and 7 bases lay outside the gene matches. The germline gives CDR1 MDHEN, CDR2 SYDVKM. The CDR3 consists of 17 residues. This chain's CDR3 is CASSLFRGGGSSYEQYF. The CDR3 DNA sequence: TGTGCCAGCAGTTTATTCCGCGGGGGGGGGAGCTCCTACGAGCAGTACTTC.

This clonotype was counted many times. The J gene is TRBJ2-7, the V gene TRBV6-2 or TRBV6-3, with D maybe TRBD1 (5 bases). Germline CDR1 is MNHEY and CDR2 is SVGEGT. Deletions cut 0 bases from V and 5 bases from J, with 20 bases between. The CDR3 length is 17 residues. The CDR3 here is CASSYSIGKGPPHEQYF. For the CDR3, the DNA is TGTGCCAGCAGTTACTCGATCGGAAAGGGGCCTCCCCACGAGCAGTACTTC.

The chain uses TRBV11-3 and TRBJ1-1; D is unresolved. This CDR3 has 14 residues. In germline, CDR1 is SGHNT, CDR2 YENEEA. The V gene lost 1 base and the J gene lost 0 bases, with 6 bases spanning the gap. The CDR3 protein is CASSLGLLNTEAFF. The CDR3, as DNA: TGTGCCAGCAGCTTAGGACTATTGAACACTGAAGCTTTCTTT.

The chain links TRBV28 to TRBJ2-5; D is ambiguous. From germline, CDR1 is MDHEN and CDR2 SYDVKM. The CDR3 sequence is 15 residues long. Trimming shortened V by 5 bases and J by 5 bases, and 18 bases separated the two germline ends. CDR3 loop: CASSLSQIAGETQYF. The CDR3 coding sequence is TGTGCCAGCAGTCTCAGTCAGATAGCCGGGGAGACCCAGTACTTC.

This clonotype was counted many times. The chain joins TRBV20-1 to TRBJ2-7, with no clear D. Per the germline V gene, CDR1 is DFQATT and CDR2 is SNEGSKA (reference sequence). The CDR3 length is 13 residues. V was shortened by 1 base and J by 2 bases, with 9 bases between the two germline ends. This CDR3 is CSARVVTTYEQYF. The CDR3 coding sequence is TGCAGTGCTAGAGTTGTGACAACCTACGAGCAGTACTTC.

The chain combines TRBV15 with TRBJ1-5, with D possibly TRBD1 on 6 matching bases. Germline loops: CDR1 LNHNV, CDR2 YYDKDF (reference sequence). The CDR3 has 15 residues. V was pared by 3 bases and J by 3 bases, with 12 bases between. CDR3 DNA: TGTGCCACCAGCAGCAGGGGAGGACCCAATCAGCCCCAGCATTTT. Translating gives CATSSRGGPNQPQHF.

This clonotype was seen many times. The chain joins TRBV6-2 or TRBV6-3 to TRBJ2-7; D is unclear. This CDR3 has 14 residues. The V end was cut by 3 bases, the J end by 4 bases, with 13 bases between. CDR1 MNHEY and CDR2 SVGEGT come from the germline V gene. The CDR3: CASSYEGGAYEQYF. The CDR3 bases are TGTGCCAGCAGTTATGAAGGCGGCGCTTACGAGCAGTACTTC.

This clonotype was seen at least ten times. J is TRBJ2-7 and V is TRBV27; D may be TRBD2 (5 bases). This CDR3 has 13 amino acids. The V end lost 3 bases, the J end lost 3 bases, and 9 bases lay between the germline ends. Germline loops: CDR1 MNHEY, CDR2 SMNVEV (reference sequence). DNA for the CDR3: TGTGCCAGCAGTTTGGACGGGAACTACGAGCAGTACTTC. Encoded protein: CASSLDGNYEQYF.

For this clonotype: With a much larger clone just one base away, this may be a read error. The rearrangement joins TRBV28 to TRBJ2-7; D gene ambiguous. There are 12 residues in the CDR3. Trimming removed 3 bases from V and 5 bases from J, with 8 bases in between. Germline V lookup: CDR1 MDHEN, CDR2 SYDVKM. The CDR3 DNA reads TGTGCCAGCAGTTTTCCTATGAACGAGCAGTACTTC. Amino acid sequence: CASSFPMNEQYF.

This clonotype occurred many times. The chain carries TRBV6-1 and TRBJ2-7; D is tentatively TRBD1 or TRBD2 (5 bases each). CDR1 MNHNS and CDR2 SASEGT come from the germline V gene. The CDR3 contains 13 residues. Trimming removed 6 bases at V and 0 bases at J, with 9 bases between. The CDR3 protein is CASRPGTSYEQYF. In DNA, the CDR3 is TGTGCCAGCAGACCCGGGACCTCCTACGAGCAGTACTTC.

This clonotype was counted many times. V gene TRBV30 combines with J gene TRBJ2-2; 8 positions match TRBD1. The V and J ends lost 3 bases and 0 bases, in that order; junction bases with no gene match: 6. The CDR3 is 16 amino acids. CDR1 and CDR2 from the germline V gene are GTSNPN and SVGIG (reference sequence). CDR3 sequence reads: CAWRLGQGPNTGELFF. CDR3 coding DNA: TGTGCCTGGAGGTTAGGACAGGGCCCGAACACCGGGGAGCTGTTTTTT.

This chain uses TRBV6-2 or TRBV6-3 with TRBJ2-2; D is undetermined. Germline assignment: CDR1 MNHEY and CDR2 SVGEGT. V lost 8 bases and J lost 9, with 19 bases in between. The CDR3 consists of 14 residues. The CDR3 DNA reads TGTGCCAGCTGTTTGACCTATGGGATCTGGGAGCTGTTTTTT. Residues: CASCLTYGIWELFF.

This clonotype was recorded at least ten times. The J gene is TRBJ2-7, the V gene TRBV7-2, with 11 bases that match TRBD2. CDR1 and CDR2 from the germline V gene are SGHTA and FQGNSA. Trimming cost V 0 bases and J 1 base; bases outside gene matches: 11. CDR3 length: 19 residues. In nucleotides, the CDR3 is TGTGCCAGCAGCTTAGCGTGGGGAGGACTAGCGGGCTATTCCTACGAGCAGTACTTC. This translates into CASSLAWGGLAGYSYEQYF.

Here the CDR3 reads CSASGGRGDYGYTF. CDR3 in DNA: TGCAGTGCCTCCGGGGGGAGGGGGGACTATGGCTACACCTTC. The genes are TRBV20-1 and TRBJ1-2, with D possibly being TRBD1 (6 bases). Germline V gives CDR1 DFQATT, CDR2 SNEGSKA (reference sequence). Trimming left V 6 bases short and J 3 bases short, with 17 bases between. The CDR3 extends over 14 amino acids.

This clonotype showed up many times. V and J are TRBV6-4 and TRBJ2-5; 9 bases map to TRBD2. V was pared by 7 bases and J by 6 bases, with 21 bases of the junction left unmatched. The germline V gene has CDR1 MRHNA and CDR2 SNTAGT. The CDR3 consists of 18 residues. CDR3: CASTRTSAGPLGFKTQYF. CDR3 sequence (DNA): TGTGCCAGCACCCGGACTAGCGCGGGCCCCCTTGGGTTTAAGACCCAGTACTTC.

In its sample, this clonotype was seen many times. The CDR3 sequence: CASSGPRELFF. CDR3 coding DNA: TGTGCCAGTTCAGGACCGCGGGAGCTGTTTTTT. The chain employs TRBV28 and TRBJ2-2, with D hard to call. V shed 9 bases and J shed 9 bases, with 11 bases lying between them. This CDR3 comprises 11 residues. Germline assignment: CDR1 MDHEN and CDR2 SYDVKM. The entire variable domain, with the rest obtained from reference TRBV28 and TRBJ2-2, is as follows: DVKVTQSSRYLVKRTGEKVFLECVQDMDHENMFWYRQDPGLGLRLIYFSYDVKMKEKGDIPEGYSVSREKKERFSLILESASTNQTSMYLCASSGPRELFFGEGSRLTVL.

This clonotype was seen many times. V and J are TRBV7-9 and TRBJ1-1; TRBD1 aligns across 9 bases. Per germline, CDR1 SEHNR and CDR2 FQNEAQ (reference sequence). V dropped 5 bases and J dropped 6; count of bases not matched to a gene: 10. This CDR3 region has 15 residues. CDR3 in amino acids: CASSPRDRAAPEAFF. The DNA for the CDR3 is TGTGCCAGCAGCCCCAGGGACAGGGCGGCGCCTGAAGCTTTCTTT.

At least ten counts were recorded for this clonotype. This chain uses TRBV5-1 with TRBJ2-7; D is unresolved. CDR1 and CDR2 (germline): SGHRS, YFSETQ. V was shortened by 4 bases and J by 5 bases, with 16 bases between the two germline ends. This CDR3 contains 14 residues. Written as DNA, the CDR3 is TGCGCCAGCAGCGTGGACGGACGTTCGGACGAGCAGTACTTC. Translation: CASSVDGRSDEQYF. The whole variable domain, filled in from reference TRBV5-1 and TRBJ2-7, reads KAGVTQTPRYLIKTRGQQVTLSCSPISGHRSVSWYQQTPGQGLQFLFEYFSETQRNKGNFPGRFSGRQFSNSRSEMNVSTLELGDSALYLCASSVDGRSDEQYFGPGTRLTVT.

This clonotype was seen ten or more times. This chain connects TRBV29-1 to TRBJ2-2; D is ambiguous. Germline V lookup: CDR1 SQVTM, CDR2 ANQGSEA. This CDR3 is 11 amino acids long. V lost 2 bases, J lost 4 bases, and 2 bases lay in between. The CDR3 region is CSVELTGELFF. The CDR3 DNA sequence: TGCAGCGTTGAACTCACCGGGGAGCTGTTTTTT.

This clonotype was counted many times. The chain uses TRBV6-1 and TRBJ1-6; weak D call: TRBD1 (5 bases). The V gene's germline CDR1 is MNHNS and CDR2 SASEGT. CDR3 length: 16 residues. Deletions cut 6 bases from V and 0 bases from J, with 12 bases between. The CDR3 nucleotides are TGTGCCAGCAGACCCAGACAGAGCTCCTATAATTCACCCCTCCACTTT. Protein sequence: CASRPRQSSYNSPLHF.

This clonotype occurred many times. This chain joins TRBV2 and TRBJ2-7; perhaps TRBD2 as D (5 bases). V dropped 0 bases and J dropped 5 bases, with 20 bases sitting between them. This CDR3 is 17 amino acids long. Germline-derived CDR1 and CDR2 are SNHLY and FYNNEI. The DNA of the CDR3 is TGTGCCAGCAGTGAAGCTCCGGGCTTTCAAGGGAGTAACGAGCAGTACTTC. It encodes CASSEAPGFQGSNEQYF. Full variable domain (outside the CDR3, taken from reference TRBV2 and TRBJ2-7): EPEVTQTPSHQVTQMGQEVILRCVPISNHLYFYWYRQILGQKVEFLVSFYNNEISEKSEIFDDQFSVERPDGSNFTLKIRSTKLEDSAMYFCASSEAPGFQGSNEQYFGPGTRLTVT.